Following are 25 T cell receptor beta chains from one sample sequenced in a study of blood T cell repertoires in COVID-19. The method was immunoSEQ multiplex PCR; TCRdb's version includes in-frame clones alone and lacks a portion of them. The sample shows 120,000 to 150,000 clones, 85% of them seen only once. Sequencing input: peripheral blood. These receptors all come from a human donor with acute or convalescent COVID-19. The donor label of this sample is uncertain.

The V and J genes are TRBV3-1 (or the pseudogene TRBV3-2) and TRBJ1-1; D uncertain. CDR3 size: 13 residues. Germline-derived CDR1 and CDR2 are LGHDT and YNNKEL (reference sequence). V lost 2 bases and J 1 base, leaving 5 bases between the germline ends. CDR3 residues: CASSQNTNTEAFF. DNA for the CDR3: TGTGCCAGCAGCCAAAACACGAACACTGAAGCTTTCTTT.

The rearrangement links TRBV6-5 to TRBJ1-5; possible D gene TRBD1, 5 bases. CDR3 length: 14 amino acids. The germline V gene has CDR1 MNHEY and CDR2 SVGAGI. V lost 8 bases, J lost 5 bases, and 16 bases lay in between. CDR3 residues: CASGRGTDYQPQHF. CDR3 in DNA: TGTGCCAGCGGACGCGGGACGGATTATCAGCCCCAGCATTTT.

The chain combines TRBV3-1 (or the pseudogene TRBV3-2) with TRBJ1-1; D gene ambiguous. Trimming left V 4 bases short and J 1 base short, with 10 bases between. This CDR3 region has 14 residues. Germline CDR1 reads LGHDT; CDR2 reads YNNKEL (reference sequence). The CDR3 loop is CASSPSGANTEAFF. CDR3 nucleotide sequence: TGTGCCAGCAGCCCCAGCGGAGCGAACACTGAAGCTTTCTTT.

This clone was counted a single time. The J gene is TRBJ1-4, the V gene TRBV6-4; 9 bases are a match to TRBD1. Germline trimming cut 8 bases from V and 4 bases from J; bases unmatched to any gene: 8. Germline V CDR1 and CDR2: MRHNA, SNTAGT. The length of the CDR3 is 15 residues. The CDR3 loop is CASAAGTGNNEKLFF. In DNA form, the CDR3 reads TGTGCCAGCGCCGCCGGGACAGGGAATAATGAAAAACTGTTTTTT.

To note about this clone: One end of the junction varies from germline; a read error may be responsible. The gene calls are TRBV7-2 and TRBJ2-5; 8 bases match TRBD1. CDR1 and CDR2 from the germline V gene are SGHTA and FQGNSA. The CDR3 length is 15 residues. The CDR3 here is CASSLTGGREEIQYF. The CDR3 DNA sequence: TGTGCCAGCAGCTTAACAGGGGGTCGTGAGGAGATCCAGTACTTC.

V gene TRBV6-5 combines with J gene TRBJ1-1, with a tentative D call TRBD1 (6 bases). This CDR3 has 14 amino acids. CDR1 is MNHEY, CDR2 SVGAGI, per germline. Trimming pared 6 bases from V and 0 bases from J, leaving 11 bases between. CDR3 nucleotides: TGTGCCAGCAGACAGGGTATTGTGAACACTGAAGCTTTCTTT. Translating it yields CASRQGIVNTEAFF.

The chain joins TRBV19 to TRBJ1-5, with a possible D match to TRBD1 (5 bases). Germline CDR1 is LNHDA and CDR2 is SQIVND (reference sequence). The CDR3 runs 17 residues. Trimming took 6 bases from V and 2 from J, leaving 20 bases between them. CDR3 in amino acids: CASRRPSGGLGNQPQHF. Here the CDR3 DNA reads TGTGCCAGTAGACGGCCGTCGGGGGGATTAGGCAATCAGCCCCAGCATTTT. Combining the CDR3 with reference TRBV19 and TRBJ1-5 gives the whole variable domain DGGITQSPKYLFRKEGQNVTLSCEQNLNHDAMYWYRQDPGQGLRLIYYSQIVNDFQKGDIAEGYSVSREKKESFPLTVTSAQKNPTAFYLCASRRPSGGLGNQPQHFGDGTRLSIL.

The chain combines TRBV7-8 with TRBJ1-5; 7 nucleotides line up with TRBD1. The CDR3 spans 16 residues. Germline CDR1 and CDR2: SGHVS and FQNEAQ. J gave up 1 base and V 4 bases, and 7 bases lay outside the gene matches. The CDR3 sequence: CASSSQGERSNQPQHF. The CDR3, as DNA: TGTGCCAGCAGCTCTCAGGGGGAGAGGAGCAATCAGCCCCAGCATTTT.

The chain carries TRBV28 and TRBJ2-1, with 10 bases identical to TRBD2. Germline-derived CDR1 and CDR2 are MDHEN and SYDVKM. The CDR3 is 15 residues long. V lost 2 bases and J lost 2; bases outside the gene matches: 0. CDR3 loop: CASSLLAGAYNEQFF. The CDR3 nucleotides read TGTGCCAGCAGTTTACTAGCGGGAGCCTACAATGAGCAGTTCTTC.

CDR3 sequence reads: CASSSGLGNTIYF. CDR3 in DNA: TGTGCCAGCAGCTCGGGACTTGGAAACACCATATATTTT. The chain couples TRBV11-2 to TRBJ1-3; D might be TRBD1 (5 bases). Trimming cost V 4 bases and J 3 bases, with 7 bases left between them. The CDR3 covers 13 residues. In germline, CDR1 is SGHAT, CDR2 FQNNGV.

The chain employs TRBV7-3 and TRBJ2-1, with 13 bases that match TRBD2. The V segment lost 3 bases and the J segment 10 bases; nucleotides outside the gene matches: 3. The CDR3 consists of 14 residues. Germline CDR1 SGHTA, CDR2 FQGTGA. The CDR3 coding sequence is TGTGCCAGCAGCTTGGGACTAGCGGGATCGGAGCAGTTCTTC. Its protein is CASSLGLAGSEQFF.

The genes are TRBV3-1 (or the pseudogene TRBV3-2) and TRBJ1-1; D is ambiguous. V was shortened by 4 bases and J by 2 bases, with 8 bases between the two germline ends. The CDR3 runs 13 residues. CDR1 and CDR2 from the germline V gene are LGHDT and YNNKEL (reference sequence). CDR3 sequence reads: CASSRLPNTEAFF. CDR3 in DNA: TGTGCCAGCAGCCGACTTCCTAACACTGAAGCTTTCTTT.

This chain links TRBV12-3 or TRBV12-4 with TRBJ2-3; D call uncertain. The CDR3 loop spans 13 amino acids. With 1 base removed from V and 3 bases from J, the gap between germline ends came to 5 bases. CDR3: CASSLGQTDTQYF. The CDR3 nucleotides are TGTGCCAGCAGTTTAGGGCAGACAGATACGCAGTATTTT.

This clone has only one observation. The chain joins TRBV12-3 or TRBV12-4 to TRBJ1-1; D gene unclear. This CDR3 comprises 13 residues. The germline V and J ends were trimmed by 3 bases and 4 bases, with 9 bases remaining between them. This CDR3 is CASSLTGATEAFF. The DNA of the CDR3 is TGTGCCAGCAGTTTGACGGGTGCCACTGAAGCTTTCTTT.

The gene calls are TRBV6-2 or TRBV6-3 and TRBJ1-2, with D maybe TRBD1 (6 bases). The V end lost 2 bases, the J end lost 1 base, and 14 bases lay between the germline ends. The CDR3 has 16 residues. Per germline, CDR1 MNHEY and CDR2 SVGEGT. This CDR3 is CASSYDGTRLNYGYTF. For the CDR3, the DNA is TGTGCCAGCAGTTACGATGGGACAAGGCTTAACTATGGCTACACCTTC.

This clone was picked up a small number of times. The chain combines TRBV2 with TRBJ1-5; tentative D call: TRBD1 (5 bases). Per the germline V gene, CDR1 is SNHLY and CDR2 is FYNNEI. V dropped 7 bases and J dropped 4 bases, with 14 bases sitting between them. This CDR3 has 14 residues. The CDR3 nucleotides read TGTGCCAGCACAGTGTCGGGGGGAAATCAGCCCCAGCATTTT. It is translated as CASTVSGGNQPQHF.

The chain uses TRBV6-5 and TRBJ2-1; 12 bases are shared with TRBD2. This CDR3 comprises 14 residues. The germline gives CDR1 MNHEY, CDR2 SVGAGI. V trimming: 4 bases; J trimming: 8 bases; junction bases outside the gene matches: 3. CDR3 loop: CASSSLAGGYEQFF. CDR3 nucleotide sequence: TGTGCCAGCAGTTCTCTAGCGGGAGGGTATGAGCAGTTCTTC.

This clone was found once. This chain connects TRBV5-5 to TRBJ2-7, with TRBD1 matching over 9 bases. This CDR3 spans 15 amino acids. Trimming at V came to 3 bases and at J to 3 bases, leaving 7 bases not matched to a gene. CDR1 is SGHKS and CDR2 is YYEKEE in the germline V gene (reference sequence). CDR3 sequence reads: CASSSNRGRSYEQYV. DNA for the CDR3: TGTGCCAGCAGCTCTAACAGGGGGCGAAGCTACGAGCAGTACGTC.

The chain carries TRBV27 and TRBJ2-3, with TRBD2 identical over 13 bases. The CDR3 runs 17 residues. Trimming removed 10 bases from V and 4 bases from J; junction bases left unmatched: 14. Germline V gene data show CDR1 as MNHEY and CDR2 as SMNVEV (reference sequence). CDR3 nucleotide sequence: TGTGCCACCGAACTAGCGGGGGGGCCCTGGGTTCCAGATACGCAGTATTTT. Its translation: CATELAGGPWVPDTQYF.

The chain carries TRBV5-1 and TRBJ2-1; 13 bases line up with TRBD2. CDR3 length equals 16 residues. Unmatched junction bases numbered 7, after V lost 4 bases and J lost 6 bases. The germline CDR1 and CDR2 sequences are SGHRS and YFSETQ. Here the CDR3 DNA reads TGCGCCAGCAGCATTAGATGGACTAGCGGGAGCAATGAGCAGTTCTTC. Translation: CASSIRWTSGSNEQFF.

The gene calls are TRBV7-3 and TRBJ2-1, with TRBD2 matching 8 bases. Trimming took 5 bases from V and 7 from J; bases not matched to a gene: 10. Germline V CDR1 and CDR2: SGHTA, FQGTGA. The CDR3 loop spans 15 amino acids. DNA for the CDR3: TGTGCCAGCAGCCCCCTGGCGGGGGGAAGGAATGAGCAGTTCTTC. This translates into CASSPLAGGRNEQFF.

This chain joins TRBV5-1 and TRBJ1-2; possibly TRBD1 for D (6 bases). CDR1 and CDR2 from the germline V gene are SGHRS and YFSETQ. The CDR3 spans 20 residues. Trimming stripped 0 bases from V and 2 bases from J, with 26 bases between. This CDR3 reads CASSLVRRITGTNINYGYTF. CDR3 nucleotide sequence: TGCGCCAGCAGCTTGGTGCGGAGGATAACAGGGACTAATATAAACTATGGCTACACCTTC.

V and J are TRBV29-1 and TRBJ2-5; TRBD2 agrees at 7 bases. The CDR3 sequence is 15 residues long. After removal of 6 bases from V and 5 bases from J, the junction contained 15 bases not matched to a gene. CDR1 is SQVTM and CDR2 is ANQGSEA in the germline V gene. This chain's CDR3 is CSVGVSGGSGETQYF. In DNA form, the CDR3 reads TGCAGCGTGGGGGTATCGGGAGGCTCCGGGGAGACCCAGTACTTC.

V is TRBV6-5 and J is TRBJ2-2; D is unclear. V was pared by 0 bases and J by 0 bases, with 5 bases between. This CDR3 region has 15 residues. Germline V CDR1 and CDR2: MNHEY, SVGAGI. DNA for the CDR3: TGTGCCAGCAGTTACTCCAGAACGAACACCGGGGAGCTGTTTTTT. Its protein is CASSYSRTNTGELFF.

This sequence joins TRBV5-6 and TRBJ1-3; D gene ambiguous. This CDR3 comprises 16 residues. V lost 1 base to trimming and J lost 0 bases, with 11 bases between them. The V gene's germline CDR1 is SGHDT and CDR2 YYEEEE. CDR3 amino acids: CASSLISGSSGNTIYF. CDR3 nucleotide sequence: TGTGCCAGCAGCTTGATCTCAGGTAGCTCTGGAAACACCATATATTTT.